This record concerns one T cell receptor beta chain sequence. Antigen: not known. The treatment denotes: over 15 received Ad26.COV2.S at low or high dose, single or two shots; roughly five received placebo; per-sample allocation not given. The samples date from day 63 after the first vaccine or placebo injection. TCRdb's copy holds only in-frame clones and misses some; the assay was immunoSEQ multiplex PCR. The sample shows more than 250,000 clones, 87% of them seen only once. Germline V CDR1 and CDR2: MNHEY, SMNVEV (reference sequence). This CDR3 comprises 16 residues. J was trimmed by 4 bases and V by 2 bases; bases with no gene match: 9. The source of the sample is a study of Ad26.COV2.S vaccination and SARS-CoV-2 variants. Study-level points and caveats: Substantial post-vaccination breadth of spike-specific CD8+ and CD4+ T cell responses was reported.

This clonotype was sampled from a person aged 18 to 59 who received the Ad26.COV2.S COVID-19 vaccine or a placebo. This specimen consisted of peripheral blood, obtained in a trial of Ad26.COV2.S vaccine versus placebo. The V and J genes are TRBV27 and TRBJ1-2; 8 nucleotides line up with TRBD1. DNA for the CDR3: TGTGCCAGCAGTTTACTCCAGGCAGGGGGCGCCTATGGCTACACCTTC. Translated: CASSLLQAGGAYGYTF.